The clone carrying this T cell receptor beta chain appeared once. The data originate from a study of blood T cell repertoires in COVID-19. For the study at large: The analysed material was cDNA or gDNA that came from T cells, B-cell-depleted T cells, or PBMCs.

Assay: immunoSEQ multiplex PCR; the TCRdb copy retains only in-frame clones and omits some. The sample includes 60,000 to 70,000 clones, around 90% of them seen just once. Material for sequencing was peripheral blood. This clonotype originated in a woman aged 80 or over with active COVID-19.

The CDR3 protein is CASSGGSSGNTIYF. The CDR3 DNA reads as TGTGCCAGCAGTGGAGGTTCCTCTGGAAACACCATATATTTT. The chain joins TRBV2 to TRBJ1-3; D gene unclear. In germline, CDR1 is SNHLY, CDR2 FYNNEI. This CDR3 spans 14 amino acids. The V gene lost 4 bases and the J gene lost 0 bases, with 7 bases spanning the gap.